One and the same sample provided the 10 T cell receptor beta chains below, sequenced in a study of spatial heterogeneity in lung cancer. Time point meaning: sample taken at primary tumor resection. TCRdb recomputed calls from the 5' RACE reads with MiXCR, one row per CDR3 protein. The table records tens of thousands of distinct CDR3 sequences, roughly 12% of them present only once. The material was PBMCs, obtained at surgery. The receptors derive from a male donor with early-stage non-small cell lung cancer.

This clonotype was found many times. This chain links TRBV5-1 with TRBJ2-2, with D possibly being TRBD2 (6 bases). V lost 7 bases to trimming and J lost 4 bases, with 17 bases between them. The CDR3 loop spans 15 amino acids. Germline V lookup: CDR1 SGHRS, CDR2 YFSETQ. For the CDR3, the DNA is TGCGCCAGCTCGCAGGGCGGGATGAGCACCGGGGAGCTGTTTTTT. It is translated as CASSQGGMSTGELFF.

A note on this clonotype: The junction shows a germline mismatch at one end, possibly a read error. The V and J genes are TRBV24-1 and TRBJ2-1; the match to TRBD2 covers 11 bases. CDR1 and CDR2 (germline): KGHDR, SFDVKD. CDR3 length equals 17 residues. The chain's CDR3 is CVTSDTSGGFSYNEQFF. In DNA form, the CDR3 reads TGTGTCACCAGTGACACTAGCGGGGGATTTTCCTACAATGAGCAGTTCTTC.

This clonotype was seen at least ten times. The J gene is TRBJ1-6, the V gene TRBV20-1, with TRBD1 matching 9 bases. The V segment lost 5 bases and the J segment 7 bases; nucleotides outside the gene matches: 3. Germline V lookup: CDR1 DFQATT, CDR2 SNEGSKA (reference sequence). The CDR3 has 13 amino acids. CDR3 in DNA: TGCAGTGCTGGTGACAGGGGGAATTCACCCCTCCACTTT. The encoded protein is CSAGDRGNSPLHF.

This clonotype was recorded a few times. This chain joins TRBV7-2 and TRBJ2-7; 10 nucleotides agree with TRBD2. Germline CDR1 reads SGHTA; CDR2 reads FQGNSA. V shed 6 bases, J shed 2 bases, and the junction held 4 bases outside the gene matches. This CDR3 spans 14 amino acids. The CDR3, as DNA: TGTGCCAGCAGTCTAGCGGGGGTGCCCTACGAGCAGTACTTC. Residues: CASSLAGVPYEQYF.

The table lists this clonotype with many counts. V usage is TRBV6-2 or TRBV6-3 and J usage is TRBJ1-2; TRBD1 matches 8 bases. Germline values: CDR1 MNHEY, CDR2 SVGEGT. The CDR3 has 12 residues. V shed 6 bases and J 12 bases; nucleotides not matched to a gene: 9. The CDR3 DNA reads TGTGCCAGCAGCACCCTGACAGGGGCTGACACCTTC. Translating gives CASSTLTGADTF.

The chain is built from TRBV9 and TRBJ1-3; D is uncertain. Germline values: CDR1 SGDLS, CDR2 YYNGEE. CDR3 length: 16 amino acids. Trimming cost V 0 bases and J 2 bases, with 12 bases left between them. The CDR3 protein is CASSVAWTGAGNTIYF. CDR3 in DNA: TGTGCCAGCAGCGTAGCCTGGACCGGCGCTGGAAACACCATATATTTT.

The sample holds a few counts of this clonotype. The chain has TRBV28 and TRBJ2-5; maybe TRBD2 (6 bases). V was cut by 2 bases and J by 4 bases, with 23 bases left in between. Per germline, CDR1 MDHEN and CDR2 SYDVKM. This CDR3 contains 18 residues. DNA of the CDR3: TGTGCCAGCAGTTTAATCCCTCTGAAAGGGACTGGGAGAGAGACCCAGTACTTC. As protein: CASSLIPLKGTGRETQYF.

Only a few counts were recorded for this clonotype. V gene TRBV7-2 combines with J gene TRBJ2-1; D is undetermined. CDR1 is SGHTA and CDR2 is FQGNSA in the germline V gene. This CDR3 has 13 residues. V lost 2 bases and J 7 bases, leaving 9 bases between the germline ends. The CDR3 nucleotides are TGTGCCAGCAGCTTATTTAGCCGGAATGAGCAGTTCTTC. It codes for CASSLFSRNEQFF.

This clonotype showed up just a few times. The chain links TRBV6-6 to TRBJ1-1, with D tentatively TRBD1 (5 bases). Germline CDR1 reads MNHNY; CDR2 reads SVGAGI (reference sequence). V was trimmed by 6 bases and J by 5 bases, leaving 10 bases between them. The CDR3 is 12 amino acids. The CDR3 sequence: CASSWGMTEAFF. CDR3 DNA: TGTGCCAGCAGCTGGGGGATGACTGAAGCTTTCTTT.

V usage is TRBV20-1 and J usage is TRBJ1-2; TRBD1 matches 7 bases. Germline CDR1 is DFQATT and CDR2 is SNEGSKA (reference sequence). CDR3 length equals 12 residues. V dropped 6 bases and J dropped 4; count of bases not matched to a gene: 5. The CDR3 loop is CSAGTVAYGYTF. DNA of the CDR3: TGCAGTGCAGGGACAGTAGCCTATGGCTACACCTTC.